The rows below give T cell receptor beta chains drawn from one sample of a study of blood T cell repertoires in COVID-19. Sequencing used immunoSEQ multiplex PCR; TCRdb keeps in-frame clones, though not all of them. Of 180,000 or so clones in the sample, 85% are singletons; the top ten hold approximately 8.9%. The sample was peripheral blood. These receptors were collected from an older woman with acute or convalescent COVID-19. Both conserved end residues are part of each CDR3. A D gene is named only where the DNA matches it firmly. Where a row states a size, it is once, few, many or the class of an expanded clone; other rows omit it.

NA	NA	TRBV10-2	TRBJ2-7	TGCGCCAGCAGCAACCCAGGCGAGCAGTACTTC	CASSNPGEQYF
NA	NA	TRBV5-4	TRBJ2-1	TGTGCCAGCAAGGAGGGAGGGGGACTAAGCTCCTACAATGAGCAGTTCTTC	CASKEGGGLSSYNEQFF
TRBD2	NA	TRBV30	TRBJ2-7	TGTGCCGGATCGGGACTAGCGGGTTACGAGCAGTACTTC	CAGSGLAGYEQYF
TRBD1	NA	TRBV19	TRBJ1-3	TGTGCCAGTAGGGCCGGGACAGGGGAGAGGAACACCATATATTTT	CASRAGTGERNTIYF
TRBD2	NA	TRBV11-3	TRBJ2-1	TGTGCCAGCAGCACCGGGACTAGCGGGAGGGCTAGCAATGAGCAGTTCTTC	CASSTGTSGRASNEQFF
NA	NA	TRBV6-5	TRBJ1-6	TGTGCCAGCAGGTCAGGGGCGAGGGATAATTCACCCCTCCACTTT	CASRSGARDNSPLHF
TRBD1	NA	TRBV24-1	TRBJ2-2	TGTGCCACCATGGACAGGACGAACACCGGGGAGCTGTTTTTT	CATMDRTNTGELFF
TRBD1	NA	TRBV5-6	TRBJ1-4	TGTGCCAGCAGCCGGACAGGGGATAGTGAAAAACTGTTTTTT	CASSRTGDSEKLFF
TRBD1	NA	TRBV7-9	TRBJ1-2	TGTGCCAGCAGCTTAGATCAGGGGGCTAACTATGGCTACACCTTC	CASSLDQGANYGYTF
NA	NA	TRBV2	TRBJ1-4	TGTGCCAGCAGTTTCGGGGGAGGTGAAAAACTGTTTTTT	CASSFGGGEKLFF
NA	NA	TRBV6-4	TRBJ2-1	TGTGCCAGCAGTGCCTACTTAGGCGGTGAGCAGTTCTTC	CASSAYLGGEQFF
TRBD2	NA	TRBV11-1	TRBJ2-3	TGTGCCAGCAGCTCTGGGACTAGCGGGGTCCAGGATACGCAGTATTTT	CASSSGTSGVQDTQYF
TRBD1	NA	TRBV30	TRBJ1-2	TGTGCCTGGAAAGTTCGGCTGGGACAGGGCCCCTATGGCTACACCTTC	CAWKVRLGQGPYGYTF
TRBD2	NA	TRBV6-2/TRBV6-3	TRBJ2-5	TGTGCCAGCAGCCCCCCCCCTAGCGGAGGTGTGGGAGAGACCCAGTACTTC	CASSPPPSGGVGETQYF
NA	NA	TRBV29-1	TRBJ1-1	TGCAGCGTTGGGGACATCCCCAGTGAAGCTTTCTTT	CSVGDIPSEAFF
NA	NA	TRBV19	TRBJ1-3	TGTGCCAGTAGTATGACAGGTAGAAACACCATATATTTT	CASSMTGRNTIYF
NA	NA	TRBV4-1	TRBJ1-5	TGCGCCAGCAGCCTTAATCAGGGAGGCCCGAGCAATCAGCCCCAGCATTTT	CASSLNQGGPSNQPQHF
TRBD1	NA	TRBV5-8	TRBJ2-7	TGTGCCAGCAGCCGGGACAGCTACGAGCAGTACTTC	CASSRDSYEQYF
NA	NA	TRBV6-5	TRBJ1-1	TGTGCCAGCAGTTACGCGGTGAACACTGAAGCTTTCTTT	CASSYAVNTEAFF
NA	NA	TRBV21-1	TRBJ1-5	TGTGCCAGCAGCACGACCTCGGGGGGGGGCAATCAGCCCCAGCATTTT	CASSTTSGGGNQPQHF
NA	NA	TRBV21-1	TRBJ1-6	TGTGCCAGCAGCAACGCAGGGTCCTATAATTCACCCCTCCACTTT	CASSNAGSYNSPLHF
TRBD2	once	TRBV12-5	TRBJ2-5	TGTGCTAGTGGTTTGGTATCCCTGGAGCGGGAGGGAGGGAAAGAGACCCAGTACTTC	CASGLVSLEREGGKETQYF
TRBD1	NA	TRBV6-4	TRBJ2-2	TGTGCCAGCAGTGCGGCAGGGACAGCCGGGGAGCTGTTTTTT	CASSAAGTAGELFF
NA	few	TRBV6-1	TRBJ2-2	TGTGCCAGCAGTGAAGCGCGATCCCCCGGGGAGCTGTTTTTT	CASSEARSPGELFF
NA	NA	TRBV3-1/TRBV3-2	TRBJ2-3	TGTGCCAGCAGCCGAACCGTTCGGGGGACAGAGTATTTT	CASSRTVRGTEYF
TRBD1	NA	TRBV19	TRBJ1-3	TGTGCCAGTAGTACTACAGGGGGCAGAGGAAACACCATATATTTT	CASSTTGGRGNTIYF
TRBD2	NA	TRBV9	TRBJ2-1	TGTGCCAGCAGCATAAGCCCCCGGACTAGCGGAAACAATGAGCAGTTCTTC	CASSISPRTSGNNEQFF
NA	NA	TRBV2	TRBJ1-4	TGTGCCAGCAGAACAGGTATTCCGGCAACTAATGAAAAACTGTTTTTT	CASRTGIPATNEKLFF
TRBD1	NA	TRBV24-1	TRBJ1-5	TGTGCCACCAGTGAACGAGGGACAGGGGGCAATCAGCCCCAGCATTTT	CATSERGTGGNQPQHF
TRBD1	NA	TRBV19	TRBJ1-5	TGTGCCAGTAGTGCAGACAGGGCACAGCCCCAGCATTTT	CASSADRAQPQHF
NA	NA	TRBV10-2	TRBJ1-1	TGCGCCAGCAGTGAGTCGGGGGGGCGCAGCACTGAAGCTTTCTTT	CASSESGGRSTEAFF
NA	NA	TRBV28	TRBJ1-4	TGTGCCAGCAGTTTAGAGGCGCGCAGGAGGGAAAAACTGTTTTTT	CASSLEARRREKLFF
NA	NA	TRBV19	TRBJ2-5	TGTGCCAGTAGACCAGGAGGGCCAGGAGAGACCCAGTACTTC	CASRPGGPGETQYF
TRBD1	NA	TRBV28	TRBJ1-5	TGTGCCAGCAGTACCCTCGGACAGGGCCAAAATCAGCCCCAGCATTTT	CASSTLGQGQNQPQHF
NA	NA	TRBV6-1	TRBJ1-1	TGTGCCAGCAGTGAAGTTTGGGGGGGGAACACTGAAGCTTTCTTT	CASSEVWGGNTEAFF
TRBD2	NA	TRBV19	TRBJ2-7	TGTGCCAGTAGTCCTACCGCGGGACTAGCGGGAGGGGAGCAGTACTTC	CASSPTAGLAGGEQYF
NA	NA	TRBV6-1	TRBJ2-7	TGTGCCAGCAGTGATATCCTAAAAGCCTCCTACGAGCAGTACTTC	CASSDILKASYEQYF
NA	NA	TRBV3-1/TRBV3-2	TRBJ1-2	TGTGCCAGCAGCCATCGGGACACGAATGGCTACACCTTC	CASSHRDTNGYTF
NA	NA	TRBV30	TRBJ2-5	TGTGCCTGGAGTGTACAGCAAGAGACCCAGTACTTC	CAWSVQQETQYF
NA	NA	TRBV10-1	TRBJ2-3	TGCGCCAGCAGTAAGGGAGGGGGAAAAAGCACAGATACGCAGTATTTT	CASSKGGGKSTDTQYF
TRBD1	NA	TRBV9	TRBJ2-1	TGTGCCAGCAGCGCCTTAGGACAGGGCTACAATGAGCAGTTCTTC	CASSALGQGYNEQFF
NA	few	TRBV28	TRBJ2-7	TGTGCCAGCAGTATCTGGACAACATTCTACGAGCAGTACTTC	CASSIWTTFYEQYF
NA	NA	TRBV27	TRBJ1-1	TGTGCCAGCAGTGACGGACACATGAAGGTAAAGAACACTGAAGCTTTCTTT	CASSDGHMKVKNTEAFF
TRBD1	NA	TRBV6-5	TRBJ1-2	TGTGCCAGCAGTCCAGGGACAGGCTTACTCTATGGCTACACCTTC	CASSPGTGLLYGYTF
TRBD1	NA	TRBV9	TRBJ2-1	TGTGCCAGCAGCGTGAGCGACAGGGCTAGAATCGATGAGCAGTTCTTC	CASSVSDRARIDEQFF
TRBD1	NA	TRBV24-1	TRBJ2-5	TGTGCCACCAGTGACCCGGACAGGGTGGGAGAGACCCAGTACTTC	CATSDPDRVGETQYF
TRBD1	NA	TRBV27	TRBJ1-2	TGTGCCAGCAGTACCCGGTGGCAGGGGGACGGCTACACCTTC	CASSTRWQGDGYTF
TRBD1	NA	TRBV25-1	TRBJ1-1	TGTGCCAGCGCCCGGGACAGGGGTACCTCTGAAACTTTCTTT	CASARDRGTSETFF
NA	NA	TRBV6-5	TRBJ1-1	TGTGCCAGCACGGAAGGACAGAACACTGAAGCTTTCTTT	CASTEGQNTEAFF
NA	NA	TRBV7-2	TRBJ2-7	TGTGCCAGCAGCTCGAGACAGTTCTACGAGCAGTACTTC	CASSSRQFYEQYF
TRBD2	NA	TRBV7-2	TRBJ2-5	TGTGCCAGCAGCCCTCGGGGGGGGTCCTCCCAAGAGACCCAGTACTTC	CASSPRGGSSQETQYF
TRBD2	NA	TRBV9	TRBJ2-2	TGTGCCAGCAGCGTTGTAGCGAGCGGGAACGGGGAGCTGTTTTTT	CASSVVASGNGELFF
NA	NA	TRBV12-3/TRBV12-4	TRBJ2-2	TGTGCCAGCAGTTTGGACAGGGAGCTGTTTTTT	CASSLDRELFF
TRBD1	NA	TRBV9	TRBJ1-2	TGTGCCAGCAGCGAGGGACAGGGGAACTATGGCTACACCTTC	CASSEGQGNYGYTF
NA	NA	TRBV7-9	TRBJ1-1	TGTGCCAGCAGCTCCTTAGCCCCTGAAGCTTTCTTT	CASSSLAPEAFF
NA	NA	TRBV19	TRBJ2-5	TGTGCCAGTAGTCAGGGGCGGCGTGAGACCCAGTACTTC	CASSQGRRETQYF
NA	NA	TRBV28	TRBJ1-2	TGTGCCAGCACCGAGACAGTTCCCTATGGCTACACCTTC	CASTETVPYGYTF